A single sample gave rise to the 5 T cell receptor beta chains below, sequenced in a study of identifying expanded T cells in peripheral blood. Data came from immunoSEQ multiplex PCR; TCRdb stores just in-frame clones and leaves some out. The top ten hold around a fifth of the sample, which has about 80,000 clones, 85% to 90% seen once. The specimen sequenced was blood. Source of these receptors: a person aged 18 to 70 in good health.

The chain is built from TRBV11-2 and TRBJ1-5; 8 bases fit TRBD1. Trimming cost V 5 bases and J 7 bases; bases outside gene matches: 13. Per the germline V gene, CDR1 is SGHAT and CDR2 is FQNNGV. CDR3 length: 16 amino acids. CDR3 nucleotides: TGTGCCAGCAGCGAACCCCCGGGACAGGCCCCCCAGCCCCAGCATTTT. This translates into CASSEPPGQAPQPQHF.

The gene calls are TRBV29-1 and TRBJ2-3; D may be TRBD1 (5 bases). Germline values: CDR1 SQVTM, CDR2 ANQGSEA. This CDR3 spans 12 amino acids. V was pared by 3 bases and J by 3 bases, with 7 bases between. CDR3 loop: CSVDAGTDTQYF. The DNA for the CDR3 is TGCAGCGTTGATGCAGGGACAGATACGCAGTATTTT.

CDR3 in amino acids: CASSSHRGLYEQYF. DNA of the CDR3: TGTGCCAGCAGTTCCCACAGGGGGCTCTACGAGCAGTACTTC. The rearrangement links TRBV28 to TRBJ2-7, with 9 bases lining up with TRBD1. The J segment lost 3 bases and the V segment lost 4 bases, leaving 4 bases of the junction unmatched. Germline loops: CDR1 MDHEN, CDR2 SYDVKM. CDR3 length: 14 amino acids.

V gene TRBV7-9 combines with J gene TRBJ1-1, with D unresolved. The CDR3 is made up of 14 amino acids. Germline CDR1 SEHNR, CDR2 FQNEAQ (reference sequence). The V end was cut by 5 bases, the J end by 4 bases, with 14 bases between. The CDR3 region has the DNA TGTGCCAGCAGCCCCTATGCCCGGGCCACTGAAGCTTTCTTT. It yields the protein CASSPYARATEAFF.

The V call is TRBV7-2, the J call TRBJ1-6, with D possibly TRBD1 on 5 matching bases. The germline V gene encodes CDR1 SGHTA and CDR2 FQGNSA. V lost 4 bases and J 7 bases, leaving 11 bases between the germline ends. CDR3 length: 14 amino acids. Written as DNA, the CDR3 is TGTGCCAGCAGCTCGGGGGTGGGGAATTCACCCCTCCACTTT. Its translation is CASSSGVGNSPLHF.